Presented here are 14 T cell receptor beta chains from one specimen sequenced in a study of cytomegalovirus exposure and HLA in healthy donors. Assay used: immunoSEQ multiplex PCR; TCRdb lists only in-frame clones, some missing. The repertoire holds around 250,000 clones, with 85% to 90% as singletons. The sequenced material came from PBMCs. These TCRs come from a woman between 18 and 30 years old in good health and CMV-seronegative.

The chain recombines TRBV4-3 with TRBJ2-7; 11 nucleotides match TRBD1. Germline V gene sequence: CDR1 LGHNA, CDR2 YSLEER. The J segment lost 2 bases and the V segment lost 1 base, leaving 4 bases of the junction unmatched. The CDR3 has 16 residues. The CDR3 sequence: CASSQAPGQGAYEQYF. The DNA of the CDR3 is TGCGCCAGCAGCCAAGCCCCGGGACAGGGGGCCTACGAGCAGTACTTC.

CDR3 DNA sequence: TGCGCCAGCAGTGAGTGGGCCCTGGGCGCTCAGCCCCAGCATTTT. It translates to CASSEWALGAQPQHF. This sequence joins TRBV10-2 and TRBJ1-5; D unresolved. From germline, CDR1 is WSHSY and CDR2 SAAADI. The CDR3 totals 15 residues. V dropped 1 base and J dropped 6 bases, with 13 bases sitting between them.

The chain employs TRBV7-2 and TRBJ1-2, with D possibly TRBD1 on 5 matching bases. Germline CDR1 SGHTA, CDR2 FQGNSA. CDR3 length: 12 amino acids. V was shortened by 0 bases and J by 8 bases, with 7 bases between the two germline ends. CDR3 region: CASSLAQGGYTF. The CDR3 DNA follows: TGTGCCAGCAGCTTAGCTCAGGGAGGCTACACCTTC.

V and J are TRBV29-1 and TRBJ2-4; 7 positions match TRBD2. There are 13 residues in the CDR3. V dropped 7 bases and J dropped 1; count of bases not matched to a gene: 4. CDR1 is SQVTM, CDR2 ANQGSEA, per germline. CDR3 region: CSAEGGAKNIQYF. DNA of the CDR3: TGCAGCGCCGAGGGAGGGGCCAAAAACATTCAGTACTTC.

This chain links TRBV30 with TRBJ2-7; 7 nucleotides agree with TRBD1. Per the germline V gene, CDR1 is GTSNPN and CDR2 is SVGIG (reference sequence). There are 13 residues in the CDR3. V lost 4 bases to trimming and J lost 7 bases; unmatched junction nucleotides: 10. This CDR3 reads CAWNAGTAGEQYF. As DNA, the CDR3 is TGTGCCTGGAACGCCGGGACAGCTGGGGAGCAGTACTTC.

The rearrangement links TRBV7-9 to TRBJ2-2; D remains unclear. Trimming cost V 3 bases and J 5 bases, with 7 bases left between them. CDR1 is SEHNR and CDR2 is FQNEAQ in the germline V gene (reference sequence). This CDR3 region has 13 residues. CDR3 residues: CASSFSTTGELFF. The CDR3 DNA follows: TGTGCCAGCAGCTTTTCTACTACCGGGGAGCTGTTTTTT.

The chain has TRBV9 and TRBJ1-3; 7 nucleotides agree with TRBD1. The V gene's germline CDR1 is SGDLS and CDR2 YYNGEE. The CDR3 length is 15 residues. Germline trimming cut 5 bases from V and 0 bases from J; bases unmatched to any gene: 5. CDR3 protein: CASSRQGRSGNTIYF. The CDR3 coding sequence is TGTGCCAGCAGTCGACAGGGCCGCTCTGGAAACACCATATATTTT.

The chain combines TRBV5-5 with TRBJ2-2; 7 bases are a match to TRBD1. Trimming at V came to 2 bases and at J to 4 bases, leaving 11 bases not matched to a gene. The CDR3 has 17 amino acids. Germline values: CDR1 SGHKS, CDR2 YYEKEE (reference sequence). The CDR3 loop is CASSLTRQGRGTGELFF. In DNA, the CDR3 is TGTGCCAGCAGCTTAACCAGACAGGGAAGAGGCACCGGGGAGCTGTTTTTT.

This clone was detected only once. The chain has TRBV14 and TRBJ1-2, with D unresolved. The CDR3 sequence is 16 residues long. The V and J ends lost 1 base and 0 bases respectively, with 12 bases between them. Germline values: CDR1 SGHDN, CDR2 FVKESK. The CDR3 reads CASSQARLSPNYGYTF. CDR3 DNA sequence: TGTGCCAGCAGCCAAGCCCGTCTGAGCCCTAACTATGGCTACACCTTC. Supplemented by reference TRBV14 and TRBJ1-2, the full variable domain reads EAGVTQFPSHSVIEKGQTVTLRCDPISGHDNLYWYRRVMGKEIKFLLHFVKESKQDESGMPNNRFLAERTGGTYSTLKVQPAELEDSGVYFCASSQARLSPNYGYTFGSGTRLTVV.

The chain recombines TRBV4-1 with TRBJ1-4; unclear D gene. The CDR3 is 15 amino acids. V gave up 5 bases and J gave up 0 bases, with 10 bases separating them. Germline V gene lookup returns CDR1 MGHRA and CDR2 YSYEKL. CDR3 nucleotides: TGCGCCAGCAGCTCACCGGGAGCAACTAATGAAAAACTGTTTTTT. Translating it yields CASSSPGATNEKLFF.

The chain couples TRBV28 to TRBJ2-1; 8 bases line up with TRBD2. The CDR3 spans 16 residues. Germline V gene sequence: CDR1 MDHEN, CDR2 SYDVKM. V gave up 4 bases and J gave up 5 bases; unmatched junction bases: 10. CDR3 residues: CASSYVAGRVDNEQFF. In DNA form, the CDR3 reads TGTGCCAGCAGTTACGTAGCGGGGAGGGTCGACAATGAGCAGTTCTTC.

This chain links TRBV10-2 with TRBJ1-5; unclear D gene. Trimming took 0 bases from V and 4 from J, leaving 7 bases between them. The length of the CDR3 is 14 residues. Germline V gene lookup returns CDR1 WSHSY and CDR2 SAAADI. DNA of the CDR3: TGCGCCAGCAGTGAGTCGCGGATAAATCAGCCCCAGCATTTT. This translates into CASSESRINQPQHF.

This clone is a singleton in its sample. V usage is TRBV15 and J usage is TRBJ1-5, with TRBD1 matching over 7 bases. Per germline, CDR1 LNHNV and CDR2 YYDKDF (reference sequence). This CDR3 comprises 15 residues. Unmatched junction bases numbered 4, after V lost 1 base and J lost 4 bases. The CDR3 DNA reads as TGTGCCACCAGCAGAGGACAGGGTTCGAATCAGCCCCAGCATTTT. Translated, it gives CATSRGQGSNQPQHF.

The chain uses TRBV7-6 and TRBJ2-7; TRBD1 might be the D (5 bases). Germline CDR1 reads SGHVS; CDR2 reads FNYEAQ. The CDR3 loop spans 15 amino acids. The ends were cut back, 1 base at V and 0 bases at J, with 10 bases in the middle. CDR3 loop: CASSLDQGPSYEQYV. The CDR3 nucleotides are TGTGCCAGCAGCTTAGATCAGGGCCCCTCCTACGAGCAGTACGTC.